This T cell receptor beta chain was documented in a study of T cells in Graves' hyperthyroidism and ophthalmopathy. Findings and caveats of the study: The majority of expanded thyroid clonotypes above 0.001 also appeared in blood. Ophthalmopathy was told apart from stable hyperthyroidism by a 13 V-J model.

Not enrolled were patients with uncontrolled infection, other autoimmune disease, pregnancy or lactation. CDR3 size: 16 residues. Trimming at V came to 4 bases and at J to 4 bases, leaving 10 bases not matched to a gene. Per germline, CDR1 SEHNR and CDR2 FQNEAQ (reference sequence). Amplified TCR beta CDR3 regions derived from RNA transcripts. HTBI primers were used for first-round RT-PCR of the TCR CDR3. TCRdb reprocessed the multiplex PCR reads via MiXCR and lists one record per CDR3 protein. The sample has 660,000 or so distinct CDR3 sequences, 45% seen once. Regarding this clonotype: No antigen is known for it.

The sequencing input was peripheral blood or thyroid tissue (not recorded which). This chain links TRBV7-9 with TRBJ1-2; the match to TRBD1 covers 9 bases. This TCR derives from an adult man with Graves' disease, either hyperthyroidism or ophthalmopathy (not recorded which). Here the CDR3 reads CASSSGTGILPYGYTF. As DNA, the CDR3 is TGTGCCAGCAGCTCCGGGACAGGGATTCTCCCCTATGGCTACACCTTC.